This T cell receptor (beta chain) was recorded in a study of blood T cell repertoires in COVID-19. Study at large: T cells, B-cell-depleted T cells, or PBMCs supplied cDNA or gDNA.

This CDR3 has 13 amino acids. V was trimmed by 3 bases and J by 6 bases, leaving 11 bases between them. Germline V gene sequence: CDR1 LNHDA, CDR2 SQIVND (reference sequence). Produced via immunoSEQ multiplex PCR; TCRdb's table is partial and in-frame only. The sample holds around 230,000 clones, about 86% seen once. The specimen was PBMCs or T cells enriched from blood (not recorded which). This receptor was taken from a woman between 35 and 50 years old with acute COVID-19. The chain couples TRBV19 to TRBJ1-2; D uncertain. The CDR3 DNA follows: TGTGCCAGTAGTATGGGCCAAGTTAATGGCTACACCTTC. Encoded protein: CASSMGQVNGYTF.